The 14 T cell receptor beta chains below come from one sample, sequenced in a study of T cells after yellow fever vaccination. TCRdb called the 5' RACE reads again in MiXCR, with one record for every CDR3 protein. The table lists fewer than 450,000 distinct CDR3 sequences, roughly 8.6% of them singletons. The specimen comprised PBMCs, sampled more than 35 days after the first yellow fever vaccination. The receptor source for this set is a man in his late teens or twenties who received the YFV17D yellow fever vaccine.

The chain is built from TRBV6-5 and TRBJ1-6; D call uncertain. The CDR3 has 12 amino acids. Trimming left V 2 bases short and J 12 bases short, with 8 bases between. Germline assignment: CDR1 MNHEY and CDR2 SVGAGI. CDR3 sequence: CASSYPYKPLHF. DNA of the CDR3: TGTGCCAGCAGTTACCCCTACAAACCCCTCCACTTT.

Concerning this clonotype: This may come from a read error, since a much larger clone is one base off. This rearrangement joins TRBV11-1 to TRBJ2-3; TRBD2 is a possible D gene (7 bases). Trimming left V 5 bases short and J 8 bases short, with 20 bases between. The CDR3 loop spans 15 amino acids. Germline lookup yields CDR1 SGHAT and CDR2 FQDESV (reference sequence). The CDR3 DNA follows: TGTGCCAGCAGCCAACTCGGGGGGCTGTTGGGTACGCAGTATTTT. Translating it yields CASSQLGGLLGTQYF.

This clonotype was seen only a few times. The chain has TRBV4-1 and TRBJ1-4; 8 bases fit TRBD1. CDR3 length: 15 amino acids. Germline V CDR1 and CDR2: MGHRA, YSYEKL. J gave up 10 bases and V 3 bases, and 10 bases lay outside the gene matches. CDR3 DNA: TGCGCCAGCAGCCAGCCGGGACAGGCCCTCCGAAAACTGTTTTTT. Translated: CASSQPGQALRKLFF.

This clonotype has more than one count but fewer than ten. The rearrangement joins TRBV20-1 to TRBJ1-6; D gene uncertain. Trimming cost V 1 base and J 0 bases, with 7 bases left between them. Germline CDR1 DFQATT, CDR2 SNEGSKA (reference sequence). The CDR3 spans 15 residues. CDR3 bases: TGCAGTGCTAGAGGTGTCTTCTCCTATAATTCACCCCTCCACTTT. Its protein is CSARGVFSYNSPLHF.

This clonotype appeared a few times. The V and J genes are TRBV6-1 and TRBJ1-5; TRBD1 agrees at 8 bases. Germline CDR1 reads MNHNS; CDR2 reads SASEGT. V lost 6 bases to trimming and J lost 3 bases; unmatched junction nucleotides: 7. This CDR3 is built from 15 residues. The CDR3 reads CASSQKDRDNQPQHF. CDR3 coding DNA: TGTGCCAGCAGCCAGAAGGACAGGGACAATCAGCCCCAGCATTTT.

The J gene is TRBJ2-5, the V gene TRBV6-1; TRBD2 agrees at 12 bases. CDR1 is MNHNS and CDR2 is SASEGT in the germline V gene. The CDR3 loop spans 15 amino acids. V shed 7 bases and J 5 bases; nucleotides not matched to a gene: 8. The CDR3 coding sequence is TGTGCCAGCATCGACCGGACTAGCGGGGTTGAGACCCAGTACTTC. It codes for CASIDRTSGVETQYF.

This clonotype was found many times. The genes are TRBV7-8 and TRBJ2-7, with 8 bases identical to TRBD1. V was pared by 4 bases and J by 7 bases, with 6 bases of the junction left unmatched. The CDR3 sequence is 13 residues long. Germline values: CDR1 SGHVS, CDR2 FQNEAQ. The CDR3 nucleotides are TGTGCCAGCAGCTCCGGACAGGGTGGGGAGCAGTACGTC. Translation: CASSSGQGGEQYV.

A word on this clonotype: The junction departs from germline at one end; a sequencing error may be responsible. The V gene is TRBV5-1, the J gene TRBJ2-3; 12 bases agree with TRBD2. The CDR3 contains 16 residues. Looked up from germline, CDR1 is SGHRS and CDR2 is YFSETQ. The DNA for the CDR3 is TGCGCCAGCAGCTCCTTACTAGCGGGGGGAGGAGATACGCGGTATTTT. Residues: CASSSLLAGGGDTRYF.

This clonotype was observed a few times. The chain is built from TRBV5-1 and TRBJ2-6, with D perhaps being TRBD1 or TRBD2 (5 bases each). Germline V gene data show CDR1 as SGHRS and CDR2 as YFSETQ. The V and J ends lost 3 bases and 0 bases respectively, with 13 bases between them. CDR3 length: 17 amino acids. The CDR3 protein is CASSSGALSSGANVLTF. In DNA form, the CDR3 reads TGCGCCAGCAGCTCCGGGGCCCTCAGCTCTGGGGCCAACGTCCTGACTTTC. The entire variable domain, with the rest obtained from reference TRBV5-1 and TRBJ2-6, is as follows: KAGVTQTPRYLIKTRGQQVTLSCSPISGHRSVSWYQQTPGQGLQFLFEYFSETQRNKGNFPGRFSGRQFSNSRSEMNVSTLELGDSALYLCASSSGALSSGANVLTFGAGSRLTVL.

The CDR3 sequence: CASSYSVADTQYF. CDR3 coding DNA: TGTGCCAGCAGTTACTCGGTGGCGGATACGCAGTATTTT. This chain joins TRBV6-5 and TRBJ2-3; D not resolved. CDR1 and CDR2 (germline): MNHEY, SVGAGI. V was shortened by 0 bases and J by 6 bases, with 7 bases between the two germline ends. The CDR3 contains 13 residues.

J is TRBJ1-6 and V is TRBV4-1; D is unclear. V lost 1 base and J 11 bases, leaving 18 bases between the germline ends. The V gene's germline CDR1 is MGHRA and CDR2 YSYEKL. The CDR3 has 16 residues. CDR3 in amino acids: CASSQGLGDFFPPLHF. Written as DNA, the CDR3 is TGCGCCAGCAGCCAAGGTCTCGGGGATTTTTTTCCACCCCTCCACTTT.

This CDR3 reads CASSRVVNTGELFF. In DNA form, the CDR3 reads TGTGCCAGCAGCCGAGTTGTGAACACCGGGGAGCTGTTTTTT. The genes are TRBV7-2 and TRBJ2-2; D call uncertain. Germline V CDR1 and CDR2: SGHTA, FQGNSA. This CDR3 is 14 amino acids long. Trimming cost V 5 bases and J 1 base, with 8 bases left between them.

This clonotype appeared a few times. The chain uses TRBV12-3 or TRBV12-4 and TRBJ2-1; 7 nucleotides match TRBD2. CDR3 length equals 18 residues. J lost 0 bases, V lost 5 bases, and 13 bases had no gene match. CDR3 nucleotides: TGTGCCAGCAGTGCGCTTCCTGGGCGGGGGAGCTCCTACAATGAGCAGTTCTTC. This encodes CASSALPGRGSSYNEQFF.

This clonotype was seen at least ten times. The CDR3 nucleotides read TGTGCCAGCAGTTTAGGAGGGGTGAGAACTGAAGCTTTCTTT. This translates into CASSLGGVRTEAFF. The chain links TRBV28 to TRBJ1-1; the D gene is possibly TRBD1 (5 bases). The V gene's germline CDR1 is MDHEN and CDR2 SYDVKM. Trimming stripped 2 bases from V and 5 bases from J, with 12 bases between. The CDR3 runs to 14 residues. The full variable domain, with the rest looked up from reference TRBV28 and TRBJ1-1, is DVKVTQSSRYLVKRTGEKVFLECVQDMDHENMFWYRQDPGLGLRLIYFSYDVKMKEKGDIPEGYSVSREKKERFSLILESASTNQTSMYLCASSLGGVRTEAFFGQGTRLTVV.